This T cell receptor (beta chain) is from a study of blood T cell repertoires in COVID-19. Study at large: T cells, B-cell-depleted T cells, or PBMCs supplied cDNA or gDNA.

In the study's own analysis: Estimation of nucleated cell counts was performed using reference gene primer amplification. TCRdb's table, derived via immunoSEQ multiplex PCR, lists solely in-frame clones and lacks some. V, J and clone size reflect that table, while D and trimming were determined from the DNA. The sample contains about 240,000 clones, roughly four fifths of which appear only once. Germline lookup yields CDR1 SGHVS and CDR2 FNYEAQ. This CDR3 is built from 13 residues. The ends were cut back, 4 bases at V and 7 bases at J, with 13 bases in the middle. The sequenced sample consisted of peripheral blood. This clonotype was sampled from a woman aged 65 to 85 with acute or convalescent COVID-19. The chain couples TRBV7-6 to TRBJ1-1; no definite D call. CDR3 loop: CASSSRDGYEAFF. For the CDR3, the DNA is TGTGCCAGCAGCTCTAGAGACGGGTATGAAGCTTTCTTT. Drawing the rest from reference TRBV7-6 and TRBJ1-1, the complete variable domain is GAGVSQSPRYKVTKRGQDVALRCDPISGHVSLYWYRQALGQGPEFLTYFNYEAQQDKSGLPNDRFSAERPEGSISTLTIQRTEQRDSAMYRCASSSRDGYEAFFGQGTRLTVV.